This is a list of T cell receptor beta chains from one sample in a study of CD8 T cells in ankylosing spondylitis. TCRdb independently ran MiXCR on the 5' RACE reads; one entry per CDR3 protein. The sample contains around 300,000 distinct CDR3 sequences, 20% of which appear only once. The sequenced material came from blood, either unsorted or a sorted T cell fraction (not recorded which). All receptors come from a female donor with ankylosing spondylitis or in good health (not recorded which). CDR3s include the opening cysteine and the closing phenylalanine or tryptophan.

>TRBV20-1|TRBJ2-7
CSAKLAAYEQYF
>TRBV7-2|TRBJ2-1
CASSLLISSYNEQFF
>TRBV20-1|TRBJ2-1
CSASAASGRDGEQFF
>TRBV5-1|TRBJ2-5
CASSFRDRGRGETQYF
>TRBV3-1|TRBJ2-6
CASSPGQGATGANVLTF
>TRBV7-2|TRBJ2-3
CASSIQGAGTDTQYF
>TRBV6-1|TRBJ2-7
CASSMTHNYEQYF
>TRBV6-4|TRBJ2-3
CASKGGGSTDTQYF
>TRBV12-3/TRBV12-4|TRBJ2-3
CASGQMDTQYF
>TRBV10-3|TRBJ2-4
CAIRAQNGDPYF
>TRBV6-4|TRBJ2-1
CASSEGQGYNEQFF
>TRBV20-1|TRBJ2-3
CSGAFTSAGRDTQYF
>TRBV20-1|TRBJ1-3
CSASRGGGNTIYF